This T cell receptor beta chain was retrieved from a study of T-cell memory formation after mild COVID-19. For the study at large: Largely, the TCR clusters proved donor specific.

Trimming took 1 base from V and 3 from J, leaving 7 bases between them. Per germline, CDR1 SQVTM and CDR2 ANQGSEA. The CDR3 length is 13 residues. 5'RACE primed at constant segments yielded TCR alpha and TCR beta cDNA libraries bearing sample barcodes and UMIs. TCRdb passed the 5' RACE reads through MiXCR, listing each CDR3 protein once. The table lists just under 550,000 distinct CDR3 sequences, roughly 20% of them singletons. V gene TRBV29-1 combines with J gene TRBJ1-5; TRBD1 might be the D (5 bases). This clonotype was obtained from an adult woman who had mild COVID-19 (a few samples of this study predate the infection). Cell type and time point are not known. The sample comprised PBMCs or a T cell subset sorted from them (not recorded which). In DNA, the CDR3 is TGCAGCGTTGAAGGGGGGAACAATCAGCCCCAGCATTTT. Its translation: CSVEGGNNQPQHF.